This paragraph covers one TCR beta chain sequence. Generated by immunoSEQ multiplex PCR, the TCRdb table keeps only in-frame clones and is missing some. The sample carries some 250,000 clones, roughly 84% recorded once. This entry comes from a study of blood T cell repertoires in COVID-19. Sequenced input: peripheral blood. This clonotype was sampled from a man aged 50-60 years with active or convalescent COVID-19.

For the CDR3, the DNA is TGTGCCAGCAGCTCGGGACAGCCGGGGGGGACTGAAGCTTTCTTT. Residues: CASSSGQPGGTEAFF. The V gene is TRBV7-2, the J gene TRBJ1-1; 7 positions match TRBD1. V was pared by 4 bases and J by 5 bases, with 10 bases of the junction left unmatched. Germline CDR1 and CDR2: SGHTA and FQGNSA. This CDR3 contains 15 residues.